Each of the 12 T cell receptor beta chains below was sequenced from the same sample in a study of T-cell reconstitution after alpha-beta-depleted transplantation in children. During its preparation, the TCRbeta library received unique molecular identifiers. In TCRdb, the PCR reads were re-called with MiXCR into one record per CDR3 protein. The sample carries 500,000 to 650,000 distinct CDR3 sequences, 13% recorded once. The sample consisted of PBMCs, mostly from graft donor cells, taken 360 days after TCRalphabeta/CD19-depleted stem cell transplant. These receptors originate from a male patient younger than 18 who had a stem cell transplant for acute myeloid leukemia, so the T cells may come from the graft donor.

This clonotype was seen more than once but under ten times. The CDR3 region has the DNA TGTGCCAGCTCCGACAGCCCTCCTGGCGGGCAGTACTTC. This encodes CASSDSPPGGQYF. The chain uses TRBV18 and TRBJ2-7, with TRBD1 as a possible D gene (5 bases). Per germline, CDR1 KGHSH and CDR2 LQKENI. The V and J ends lost 6 bases and 9 bases respectively, with 18 bases between them. There are 13 residues in the CDR3.

The chain uses TRBV3-1 and TRBJ1-1; no definite D call. The germline V and J ends were trimmed by 1 base and 11 bases, with 11 bases remaining between them. The CDR3 contains 12 residues. Germline values: CDR1 LGHDT, CDR2 YNNKEL (reference sequence). The CDR3 DNA follows: TGTGCCAGCAGCCAAGCGCTAACAAGGGCTTTCTTT. It is translated as CASSQALTRAFF.

J is TRBJ1-1 and V is TRBV27; a weak D match, TRBD1 (5 bases). The germline gives CDR1 MNHEY, CDR2 SMNVEV (reference sequence). The germline V and J ends were trimmed by 1 base and 1 base, with 10 bases remaining between them. This CDR3 is 15 amino acids long. CDR3 coding DNA: TGTGCCAGCAGTTTATGGCCAGGGCCGAACACTGAAGCTTTCTTT. Its protein is CASSLWPGPNTEAFF.

In its sample, this clonotype was seen a few times. The rearrangement joins TRBV20-1 to TRBJ2-3; TRBD2 aligns across 8 bases. Germline trimming cut 5 bases from V and 2 bases from J; bases unmatched to any gene: 9. The CDR3 consists of 15 residues. Looked up from germline, CDR1 is DFQATT and CDR2 is SNEGSKA (reference sequence). DNA for the CDR3: TGCAGTGCTGGCAGAGCGGGAGTCGTCACAGATACGCAGTATTTT. This encodes CSAGRAGVVTDTQYF.

The rearrangement uses TRBV25-1 and TRBJ2-3; 14 nucleotides align to TRBD2. The V segment lost 4 bases and the J segment 4 bases; nucleotides outside the gene matches: 4. The CDR3 contains 16 residues. Germline V gives CDR1 MGHDK, CDR2 SYGVNS. The CDR3 spells CASSARTSGRPDTQYF. CDR3 bases: TGTGCCAGCAGTGCCCGGACTAGCGGGAGGCCAGATACGCAGTATTTT.

This clonotype was counted at least ten times. The gene calls are TRBV28 and TRBJ2-1; 14 bases map to TRBD2. The CDR3 has 18 amino acids. Germline loops: CDR1 MDHEN, CDR2 SYDVKM. V shed 1 base and J 9 bases; nucleotides not matched to a gene: 11. The CDR3 here is CASSLYGGTSGRVVEQFF. CDR3 bases: TGTGCCAGCAGTTTATATGGAGGGACTAGCGGGAGAGTAGTTGAGCAGTTCTTC.

This clonotype was detected a few times. This rearrangement joins TRBV15 to TRBJ2-7, with 7 bases that match TRBD1. This CDR3 is 16 amino acids long. The V segment lost 1 base and the J segment 2 bases; nucleotides outside the gene matches: 8. CDR1 and CDR2 (germline): LNHNV, YYDKDF (reference sequence). CDR3 coding DNA: TGTGCCACCAGCAGAGCCCGGGACAGAAGAACCTACGAGCAGTACTTC. Encoded protein: CATSRARDRRTYEQYF. Full variable domain (remainder filled in from reference TRBV15 and TRBJ2-7): DAMVIQNPRYQVTQFGKPVTLSCSQTLNHNVMYWYQQKSSQAPKLLFHYYDKDFNNEADTPDNFQSRRPNTSFCFLDIRSPGLGDTAMYLCATSRARDRRTYEQYFGPGTRLTVT.

This clonotype was counted ten times or more. The chain uses TRBV28 and TRBJ1-2; 8 bases align to TRBD1. CDR3 length equals 14 residues. The germline gives CDR1 MDHEN, CDR2 SYDVKM. V trimming: 1 base; J trimming: 4 bases; junction bases outside the gene matches: 2. The CDR3 loop is CASSLSGQGYGYTF. The CDR3 nucleotides read TGTGCCAGCAGTTTATCTGGACAGGGCTATGGCTACACCTTC.

At least ten counts were recorded for this clonotype. The CDR3 sequence: CASRHTSHNEQFF. The CDR3 DNA sequence: TGTGCCAGCAGGCATACTAGCCACAATGAGCAGTTCTTC. J is TRBJ2-1 and V is TRBV7-3; D possibly corresponds to TRBD2 (6 bases). From germline, CDR1 is SGHTA and CDR2 FQGTGA. The CDR3 extends over 13 amino acids. V dropped 6 bases and J dropped 5 bases, with 11 bases sitting between them.

This clonotype was counted many times. V and J are TRBV7-9 and TRBJ2-1, with D unresolved. Germline CDR1 is SEHNR and CDR2 is FQNEAQ (reference sequence). The CDR3 runs to 13 residues. Trimming pared 2 bases from V and 10 bases from J, leaving 12 bases between. The CDR3 loop is CASSLREEKEQFF. CDR3 nucleotides: TGTGCCAGCAGCTTAAGGGAAGAAAAGGAGCAGTTCTTC.

This clonotype was detected ten times or more. This chain uses TRBV7-9 with TRBJ2-6; 8 bases are shared with TRBD2. After removal of 6 bases from V and 0 bases from J, the junction contained 7 bases not matched to a gene. The CDR3 runs to 17 residues. Germline V gives CDR1 SEHNR, CDR2 FQNEAQ (reference sequence). For the CDR3, the DNA is TGTGCCAGCAGAGCACTAGCGGAAATCTCTGGGGCCAACGTCCTGACTTTC. Its translation is CASRALAEISGANVLTF.

This clonotype has ten or more counts. The chain links TRBV18 to TRBJ2-5, with 7 nucleotides matching TRBD1. This CDR3 spans 15 amino acids. Germline lookup yields CDR1 KGHSH and CDR2 LQKENI. Germline trimming cut 3 bases from V and 4 bases from J; bases unmatched to any gene: 8. The CDR3 loop is CASSPHPGGTETQYF. The CDR3 region has the DNA TGTGCCAGCTCACCCCATCCAGGGGGAACAGAGACCCAGTACTTC.